The 27 T cell receptor beta chains below all came from one sample that was sequenced in a study of T cell responses to AZD1222 COVID-19 vaccine. Assay used: immunoSEQ multiplex PCR; TCRdb lists only in-frame clones, some missing. The sample has about 120,000 clones; 80% to 90% are singletons. The sequenced sample was peripheral blood, obtained on day 0 of AZD1222 vaccination. The receptors derive from an adult in good health.

This chain joins TRBV18 and TRBJ2-7, with D possibly matching TRBD2 (6 bases). CDR1 is KGHSH, CDR2 LQKENI, per germline. The CDR3 length is 13 residues. The ends were cut back, 0 bases at V and 7 bases at J, with 10 bases in the middle. The CDR3 loop reads CASSPPSGVEQYF. CDR3 nucleotide sequence: TGTGCCAGCTCACCACCCTCGGGGGTTGAGCAGTACTTC.

This chain connects TRBV3-1 (or the pseudogene TRBV3-2) to TRBJ2-1, with D perhaps TRBD1 or TRBD2 (6 bases each). Germline CDR1 and CDR2: LGHDT and YNNKEL (reference sequence). CDR3 length equals 16 residues. Trimming removed 0 bases from V and 1 base from J, with 10 bases in between. The CDR3 is CASSQEGGNSYNEQFF. For the CDR3, the DNA is TGTGCCAGCAGCCAAGAAGGGGGGAATTCCTACAATGAGCAGTTCTTC.

This chain uses TRBV6-6 with TRBJ2-7; no firm D call. Germline V gene data show CDR1 as MNHNY and CDR2 as SVGAGI (reference sequence). V was trimmed by 2 bases and J by 2 bases, leaving 1 base between them. This CDR3 is 11 amino acids long. The CDR3 here is CASSYTYEQYF. CDR3 nucleotide sequence: TGTGCCAGCAGTTACACCTACGAGCAGTACTTC.

This rearrangement joins TRBV5-1 to TRBJ2-7, with D possibly being TRBD1 (5 bases). The CDR3 spans 15 residues. Trimming left V 0 bases short and J 3 bases short, with 13 bases between. The germline V gene encodes CDR1 SGHRS and CDR2 YFSETQ. CDR3 sequence: CASSLAGDSLYEQYF. The DNA for the CDR3 is TGCGCCAGCAGCTTGGCCGGAGACAGCCTCTACGAGCAGTACTTC. Full variable domain (remainder filled in from reference TRBV5-1 and TRBJ2-7): KAGVTQTPRYLIKTRGQQVTLSCSPISGHRSVSWYQQTPGQGLQFLFEYFSETQRNKGNFPGRFSGRQFSNSRSEMNVSTLELGDSALYLCASSLAGDSLYEQYFGPGTRLTVT.

The chain uses TRBV10-2 and TRBJ2-7, with D possibly matching TRBD1 (7 bases). The V and J ends lost 8 bases and 0 bases respectively, with 17 bases between them. Germline loops: CDR1 WSHSY, CDR2 SAAADI. CDR3 length: 15 residues. CDR3 loop: CASRWGDSSSYEQYF. Here the CDR3 DNA reads TGCGCCAGCCGTTGGGGGGACAGTAGCTCCTACGAGCAGTACTTC.

This chain links TRBV3-1 (or the pseudogene TRBV3-2) with TRBJ2-5; D not certain. The V end lost 3 bases, the J end lost 1 base, and 6 bases lay between the germline ends. Germline CDR1 and CDR2: LGHDT and YNNKEL (reference sequence). The CDR3 consists of 13 residues. CDR3 protein: CASSQVLQETQYF. CDR3 nucleotides: TGTGCCAGCAGCCAGGTCCTCCAAGAGACCCAGTACTTC.

The rearrangement uses TRBV18 and TRBJ2-7; 8 bases match TRBD2. Looked up from germline, CDR1 is KGHSH and CDR2 is LQKENI. This CDR3 spans 14 amino acids. V dropped 3 bases and J dropped 5; count of bases not matched to a gene: 6. CDR3 protein: CASSPTAGVNEQYF. Here the CDR3 DNA reads TGTGCCAGCTCACCCACAGCGGGAGTAAACGAGCAGTACTTC.

The rearrangement links TRBV4-2 to TRBJ2-2; 12 positions match TRBD2. The CDR3 has 21 residues. Germline lookup yields CDR1 LGHNA and CDR2 YNFKEQ. V was clipped by 2 bases and J by 0 bases; unmatched bases: 13. The CDR3 DNA is TGTGCCAGCAGCCAACTAGCGGGAGGGCCTATACCCTGGGCGAACACCGGGGAGCTGTTTTTT. Residues: CASSQLAGGPIPWANTGELFF.

This clone was seen only a few times. The rearrangement uses TRBV7-2 and TRBJ1-1; a possible D gene is TRBD1 (6 bases). V lost 5 bases, J lost 6 bases, and 13 bases lay in between. Looked up from germline, CDR1 is SGHTA and CDR2 is FQGNSA. There are 13 residues in the CDR3. The CDR3 sequence: CASSRRAGAEAFF. The CDR3 bases are TGTGCCAGCAGCCGCCGGGCAGGGGCTGAAGCTTTCTTT.

The rearrangement joins TRBV6-5 to TRBJ2-7; D uncertain. The CDR3 has 14 residues. From germline, CDR1 is MNHEY and CDR2 SVGAGI. V was pared by 7 bases and J by 0 bases, with 13 bases between. The CDR3 nucleotides read TGTGCCAGCATGTCTATGGGCAGCTCCTACGAGCAGTACTTC. It translates to CASMSMGSSYEQYF.

The chain is built from TRBV11-3 and TRBJ1-1, with a weak D call TRBD1 (5 bases). Germline loops: CDR1 SGHNT, CDR2 YENEEA. The V and J ends lost 10 bases and 6 bases respectively, with 18 bases between them. The CDR3 is 13 residues long. CDR3 sequence reads: CATALGGEAEAFF. CDR3 in DNA: TGTGCCACAGCACTAGGAGGGGAGGCTGAAGCTTTCTTT.

Only a few counts were recorded for this clone. The chain carries TRBV6-6 and TRBJ2-7; D uncertain. The ends were cut back, 0 bases at V and 6 bases at J, with 9 bases in the middle. The CDR3 loop spans 13 amino acids. Germline assignment: CDR1 MNHNY and CDR2 SVGAGI (reference sequence). The CDR3 DNA reads TGTGCCAGCAGTTACTCTGAACGAAGCGAGCAGTACTTC. Translation gives CASSYSERSEQYF.

V is TRBV30 and J is TRBJ1-2; D remains unclear. The CDR3 contains 12 residues. Germline V gene lookup returns CDR1 GTSNPN and CDR2 SVGIG (reference sequence). V was trimmed by 3 bases and J by 7 bases, leaving 12 bases between them. Here the CDR3 reads CAWRLDGRGYTF. The CDR3 bases are TGTGCCTGGAGACTCGATGGACGTGGCTACACCTTC.

This chain uses TRBV28 with TRBJ1-2; 7 bases are a match to TRBD1. This CDR3 spans 15 amino acids. The V gene end was trimmed by 6 bases and the J gene end by 3 bases; junction bases not matched to a gene: 10. Per the germline V gene, CDR1 is MDHEN and CDR2 is SYDVKM. CDR3 residues: CASSRGGGMYYGYTF. The CDR3 coding sequence is TGTGCCAGCAGCCGAGGGGGCGGCATGTACTATGGCTACACCTTC.

This clone has just one count. The rearrangement joins TRBV30 to TRBJ1-4; possible D gene TRBD1, 6 bases. In germline, CDR1 is GTSNPN, CDR2 SVGIG (reference sequence). This CDR3 region has 14 residues. V lost 5 bases and J lost 8, with 18 bases in between. This CDR3 reads CAWDPTGMGEKLFF. CDR3 DNA sequence: TGTGCCTGGGACCCTACAGGGATGGGAGAAAAACTGTTTTTT.

V gene TRBV10-3 combines with J gene TRBJ2-2, with 10 bases lining up with TRBD1. V shed 10 bases, J shed 0 bases, and the junction held 11 bases outside the gene matches. The CDR3 covers 17 residues. Germline CDR1 is ENHRY and CDR2 is SYGVKD. The CDR3 DNA reads as TGTGCCACGCGGGGGACAGGGGAAAGTACGAACACCGGGGAGCTGTTTTTT. Translated: CATRGTGESTNTGELFF.

This sequence joins TRBV6-5 and TRBJ1-1; 7 bases are a match to TRBD1. There are 14 residues in the CDR3. Germline assignment: CDR1 MNHEY and CDR2 SVGAGI. The V and J ends lost 5 bases and 1 base, in that order; junction bases with no gene match: 4. CDR3 sequence reads: CASSTGTANTEAFF. For the CDR3, the DNA is TGTGCCAGCAGTACTGGGACAGCGAACACTGAAGCTTTCTTT.

This chain connects TRBV10-3 to TRBJ1-6; tentatively, D is TRBD1 (6 bases). The CDR3 is 18 residues long. V lost 2 bases, J lost 9 bases, and 23 bases lay in between. Germline V gene sequence: CDR1 ENHRY, CDR2 SYGVKD. As DNA, the CDR3 is TGTGCCATCAGTGAGCCCTACAGGGAAAGCGAATTTAGTTCACCCCTCCACTTT. Encoded protein: CAISEPYRESEFSSPLHF.

This clone was seen only once. The chain recombines TRBV6-2 or TRBV6-3 with TRBJ1-5; maybe TRBD1 (6 bases). CDR3 length: 15 amino acids. CDR1 is MNHEY and CDR2 is SVGEGT in the germline V gene. V shed 1 base and J shed 2 bases, with 9 bases lying between them. The CDR3 reads CASSYLTGGNQPQHF. The CDR3 region has the DNA TGTGCCAGCAGTTACTTGACAGGCGGCAATCAGCCCCAGCATTTT.

This clone showed up just a few times. J is TRBJ1-5 and V is TRBV6-2 or TRBV6-3; the D gene is possibly TRBD1 (5 bases). CDR1 is MNHEY, CDR2 SVGEGT, per germline. V lost 5 bases, J lost 6 bases, and 11 bases lay in between. The CDR3 length is 13 residues. CDR3 sequence (DNA): TGTGCCAGCAGTACCTCAGGGTTTCAGCCCCAGCATTTT. Its protein product is CASSTSGFQPQHF.

The chain carries TRBV30 and TRBJ1-5; no clear D. The germline gives CDR1 GTSNPN, CDR2 SVGIG (reference sequence). Trimming pared 3 bases from V and 7 bases from J, leaving 7 bases between. This CDR3 has 11 amino acids. CDR3 bases: TGTGCCTGGAGCCCCCGGCAGCCCCAGCATTTT. As protein: CAWSPRQPQHF.

By sample share, this clone is medium-sized. The chain recombines TRBV2 with TRBJ1-2; 9 nucleotides line up with TRBD1. J was trimmed by 12 bases and V by 1 base; bases with no gene match: 12. Germline V gene sequence: CDR1 SNHLY, CDR2 FYNNEI. CDR3 length: 15 residues. The CDR3 nucleotides are TGTGCCAGCAGTGAAGGCTTTGGGGACAGGGAGGTCAACACCTTC. Translated: CASSEGFGDREVNTF.

This chain joins TRBV5-1 and TRBJ2-5; D is unresolved. The CDR3 extends over 12 amino acids. CDR1 SGHRS and CDR2 YFSETQ come from the germline V gene. V lost 0 bases, J lost 5 bases, and 5 bases lay in between. CDR3 loop: CASSLARETQYF. CDR3 sequence (DNA): TGCGCCAGCAGCTTGGCCCGGGAGACCCAGTACTTC.

The J gene is TRBJ1-6, the V gene TRBV10-3; 7 bases line up with TRBD1. Germline values: CDR1 ENHRY, CDR2 SYGVKD. CDR3 length: 15 amino acids. The V and J ends lost 2 bases and 7 bases, in that order; junction bases with no gene match: 5. CDR3 sequence: CAISEMTGRNSPLHF. The CDR3, as DNA: TGTGCCATCAGTGAGATGACAGGGAGGAATTCACCCCTCCACTTT.

The V and J genes are TRBV2 and TRBJ2-5; 7 bases line up with TRBD2. Germline CDR1 is SNHLY and CDR2 is FYNNEI. The CDR3 has 14 residues. The V segment lost 5 bases and the J segment 2 bases; nucleotides outside the gene matches: 5. The CDR3: CASSRPSGQETQYF. DNA of the CDR3: TGTGCCAGCAGTCGGCCTAGCGGTCAAGAGACCCAGTACTTC.

This clone turned up a few times. The chain employs TRBV5-1 and TRBJ1-4, with a possible D match to TRBD1 (5 bases). Between the trimmed V and J ends, which lost 0 bases and 8 bases, there was a span of 14 bases. The CDR3 is 15 residues long. CDR1 is SGHRS, CDR2 YFSETQ, per germline. CDR3 in amino acids: CASSLESGGEEKLFF. CDR3 nucleotides: TGCGCCAGCAGCTTGGAGTCTGGAGGGGAAGAAAAACTGTTTTTT.

CDR3 DNA: TGCGCCAGCAGCCTACTTACAGGGGATCCTGAAAAACTGTTTTTT. Amino acids: CASSLLTGDPEKLFF. The chain links TRBV5-1 to TRBJ1-4; 7 bases fit TRBD1. V trimming: 4 bases; J trimming: 7 bases; junction bases outside the gene matches: 10. The CDR3 runs 15 residues. Germline V lookup: CDR1 SGHRS, CDR2 YFSETQ.